The 3 T cell receptor beta chains below were found in one sample sequenced in a study of OX40 agonist ivuxolimab in advanced cancers. Here immunoSEQ multiplex PCR was the method, and the copy in TCRdb shows in-frame clones only, minus some. The data show roughly 73,000 clones, about 90% seen once. The sample consisted of CD4+ or CD8+ T cells sorted from blood, taken in a trial of the OX40 agonist ivuxolimab. The receptors were gathered from an adult with an advanced solid tumor such as melanoma, head and neck, liver or kidney cancer.

The rearrangement links TRBV28 to TRBJ1-6, with D unresolved. Trimming took 7 bases from V and 5 from J, leaving 21 bases between them. The CDR3 has 17 amino acids. Germline assignment: CDR1 MDHEN and CDR2 SYDVKM. CDR3 in amino acids: CASIRSPFLSHNSPLHF. The DNA for the CDR3 is TGTGCCAGCATCAGGAGCCCGTTCCTTTCCCATAATTCACCCCTCCACTTT.

The rearrangement uses TRBV5-4 and TRBJ1-3, with TRBD1 matching 7 bases. The CDR3 is 15 residues long. V shed 0 bases and J 4 bases; nucleotides not matched to a gene: 4. Germline CDR1 reads SGHNT; CDR2 reads YYREEE (reference sequence). As DNA, the CDR3 is TGTGCCAGCAGCTTGGCAGGGGGAACAGGAAACACCATATATTTT. The encoded protein is CASSLAGGTGNTIYF.

The genes are TRBV6-5 and TRBJ2-5, with 8 bases that match TRBD2. Germline CDR1 MNHEY, CDR2 SVGAGI. V was clipped by 6 bases and J by 7 bases; unmatched bases: 13. This CDR3 is 15 amino acids long. This CDR3 is CASSPRGGTPGTQYF. The CDR3 DNA sequence: TGTGCCAGCAGCCCCCGCGGGGGGACACCCGGGACCCAGTACTTC.